The 8 T cell receptor beta chains below all came from one sample that was sequenced in a study of blood T cell repertoires in COVID-19. Clones were sequenced by immunoSEQ multiplex PCR, and TCRdb holds only the in-frame ones, with some missing. The sample includes approximately 80,000 clones, about four fifths seen only once; the top ten take roughly 2.2%. The sequenced material came from peripheral blood. These receptors all come from a woman in her 70s with acute or convalescent COVID-19.

This rearrangement joins TRBV5-1 to TRBJ2-7; 11 bases line up with TRBD1. After removal of 4 bases from V and 4 bases from J, the junction contained 7 bases not matched to a gene. The CDR3 totals 15 residues. Germline assignment: CDR1 SGHRS and CDR2 YFSETQ. The CDR3 loop reads CASSEIGQGAYEQYF. The DNA of the CDR3 is TGCGCCAGCAGCGAAATTGGACAGGGGGCGTACGAGCAGTACTTC.

The V gene is TRBV30, the J gene TRBJ1-4; 9 bases agree with TRBD1. Losses at the gene ends were 7 bases for V and 5 bases for J; bases not matched to a gene: 5. Germline V CDR1 and CDR2: GTSNPN, SVGIG (reference sequence). The CDR3 consists of 13 residues. The CDR3 region is CASVDRGNEKLFF. The CDR3 DNA reads TGTGCCTCTGTAGACAGGGGGAATGAAAAACTGTTTTTT.

The chain joins TRBV5-4 to TRBJ2-1, with 10 bases lining up with TRBD2. The CDR3 consists of 15 residues. The V segment lost 3 bases and the J segment 1 base; nucleotides outside the gene matches: 1. Germline CDR1 and CDR2: SGHNT and YYREEE (reference sequence). Here the CDR3 reads CASSSSGGSYNEQFF. DNA of the CDR3: TGTGCCAGCAGCTCTAGCGGGGGATCCTACAATGAGCAGTTCTTC.

CDR3 loop: CASSVQGAQETQYF. The CDR3 DNA reads TGTGCCAGCAGTGTACAGGGGGCCCAAGAGACCCAGTACTTC. V gene TRBV28 combines with J gene TRBJ2-5, with 9 bases identical to TRBD1. The CDR3 sequence is 14 residues long. V was pared by 5 bases and J by 1 base, with 2 bases of the junction left unmatched. CDR1 and CDR2 from the germline V gene are MDHEN and SYDVKM.

This chain links TRBV27 with TRBJ1-5; D unresolved. Germline V gene sequence: CDR1 MNHEY, CDR2 SMNVEV (reference sequence). This CDR3 region has 13 residues. The V gene lost 6 bases and the J gene lost 4 bases, with 10 bases spanning the gap. CDR3 in DNA: TGTGCCAGCAGCCCCACTCGGAATCAGCCCCAGCATTTT. Translating gives CASSPTRNQPQHF.

This rearrangement joins TRBV10-2 to TRBJ1-4; 9 bases are shared with TRBD1. The CDR3 consists of 14 residues. The ends lost 8 bases at V and 8 bases at J; junction bases unmatched: 9. Germline lookup yields CDR1 WSHSY and CDR2 SAAADI. CDR3 nucleotide sequence: TGCGCCAGCCGGCCCGGGACAGGGTACGAAAAACTGTTTTTT. Translation gives CASRPGTGYEKLFF.

This chain joins TRBV5-1 and TRBJ2-1; the match to TRBD2 covers 7 bases. The V segment lost 4 bases and the J segment 6 bases; nucleotides outside the gene matches: 7. CDR1 and CDR2 (germline): SGHRS, YFSETQ. This CDR3 is built from 14 residues. CDR3 in amino acids: CASSPQTSSNEQFF. In DNA, the CDR3 is TGCGCCAGCAGCCCCCAGACTAGCAGCAATGAGCAGTTCTTC. The complete variable domain, with remaining parts taken from reference TRBV5-1 and TRBJ2-1, reads KAGVTQTPRYLIKTRGQQVTLSCSPISGHRSVSWYQQTPGQGLQFLFEYFSETQRNKGNFPGRFSGRQFSNSRSEMNVSTLELGDSALYLCASSPQTSSNEQFFGPGTRLTVL.

V is TRBV3-1 (or the pseudogene TRBV3-2) and J is TRBJ1-1; D call uncertain. The CDR3 consists of 11 residues. CDR1 and CDR2 (germline): LGHDT, YNNKEL (reference sequence). V was cut by 3 bases and J by 5 bases, with 4 bases left in between. CDR3 coding DNA: TGTGCCAGCAGCCAGAGTACTGAAGCTTTCTTT. This translates into CASSQSTEAFF.